This TCR beta chain was obtained from a study of blood T cell repertoires in COVID-19. Study at large: Researchers got acute and convalescent COVID-19 samples from the United States, Italy and Spain. T cells, B-cell-depleted T cells, or PBMCs provided the cDNA or gDNA that served as material.

Trimming at V came to 4 bases and at J to 0 bases, leaving 9 bases not matched to a gene. The CDR3 extends over 17 amino acids. From germline, CDR1 is MNHNS and CDR2 SASEGT. In the original analysis: Estimated nucleated cell counts came from reference gene primer amplification. TCRdb keeps only in-frame clones here, not all; method: immunoSEQ multiplex PCR. D and trimming come from the DNA, and the V and J calls and clone size come from that table. The table lists 200,000 to 300,000 clones, around 80% of them singletons. The source is a man aged 55 to 70 with acute or convalescent COVID-19. This rearrangement joins TRBV6-1 to TRBJ1-3, with 7 bases aligning to TRBD1. The material sequenced was peripheral blood. The DNA of the CDR3 is TGTGCCAGCAGTGTCCGGGACAGAGGATTCTCTGGAAACACCATATATTTT. Translated: CASSVRDRGFSGNTIYF.